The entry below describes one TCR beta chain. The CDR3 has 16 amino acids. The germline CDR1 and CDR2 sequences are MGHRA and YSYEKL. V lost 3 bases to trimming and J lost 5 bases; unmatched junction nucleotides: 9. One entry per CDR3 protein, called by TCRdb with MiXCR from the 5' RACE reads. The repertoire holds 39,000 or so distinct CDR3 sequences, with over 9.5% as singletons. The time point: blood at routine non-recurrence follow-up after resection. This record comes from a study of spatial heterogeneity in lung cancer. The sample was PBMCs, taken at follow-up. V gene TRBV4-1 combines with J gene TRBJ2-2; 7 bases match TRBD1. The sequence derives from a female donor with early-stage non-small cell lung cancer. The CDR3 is CASSQAGTVGTGELFF. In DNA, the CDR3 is TGCGCCAGCAGCCAGGCCGGGACAGTTGGTACCGGGGAGCTGTTTTTT.